This paragraph covers one T cell receptor (beta chain) sequence. In germline, CDR1 is MDHEN, CDR2 SYDVKM. Trimming shortened V by 3 bases and J by 4 bases, and 13 bases separated the two germline ends. The CDR3 covers 14 residues. The data are from a study of preoperative IRX-2 immunotherapy in early breast cancer. Sequenced by immunoSEQ multiplex PCR; TCRdb stores in-frame clones only, minus some. The sample holds about 25,000 clones; 85% to 95% are singletons and the top ten take around 15%. Treatment given: preoperative locoregional IRX-2 cytokine immunotherapy. Preoperative locoregional IRX-2 cytokine immunotherapy was tested in the phase Ib source study.

The chain joins TRBV28 to TRBJ2-7; D may correspond to TRBD1 or TRBD2 (5 bases each). The sequence came from a human donor with breast cancer. The sample consisted of tumor tissue, taken after IRX-2 immunotherapy. The CDR3 DNA reads TGTGCCAGCAGTTTCGGACATCGGAGGTACGAGCAGTACTTC. It codes for CASSFGHRRYEQYF.